The next 15 T cell receptor beta chains were all read from a single sample in a study of spatial heterogeneity in lung cancer. TCRdb re-derived calls from the 5' RACE reads in MiXCR, one entry per CDR3 protein. The sample includes more than 6,000 distinct CDR3 sequences, 9.7% of them seen just once. The time point is: sample taken at primary tumor resection. The input for sequencing was normal lung tissue next to the tumor, taken at surgery. The source is a male donor with early-stage non-small cell lung cancer.

This clonotype was detected ten times or more. The chain recombines TRBV10-3 with TRBJ2-7, with D unresolved. V was clipped by 3 bases and J by 4 bases, with 4 bases between them. The germline gives CDR1 ENHRY, CDR2 SYGVKD. This CDR3 has 11 residues. The CDR3 nucleotides read TGTGCCATCAGTGAACAATACGAGCAGTACTTC. It yields the protein CAISEQYEQYF.

This clonotype has a count of ten or more. V is TRBV7-6 and J is TRBJ2-5; D might be TRBD2 (5 bases). The germline V gene has CDR1 SGHVS and CDR2 FNYEAQ. This CDR3 region has 13 residues. V was shortened by 3 bases and J by 3 bases, with 8 bases between the two germline ends. The DNA for the CDR3 is TGTGCCAGCAGCTTTCAGAGGGAAGAGACCCAGTACTTC. The encoded protein is CASSFQREETQYF.

Relative to its sample, this clonotype is medium-sized. The chain links TRBV5-1 to TRBJ2-7; tentatively, D is TRBD1 (6 bases). From germline, CDR1 is SGHRS and CDR2 YFSETQ. This CDR3 has 16 residues. V was pared by 0 bases and J by 3 bases, with 16 bases between. The CDR3 sequence: CASSLAPTGTNYEQYF. The CDR3, as DNA: TGCGCCAGCAGCTTGGCCCCGACAGGTACGAACTACGAGCAGTACTTC.

The sample holds many counts of this clonotype. In nucleotides, the CDR3 is TGTGCCAGCTCCTTGGCATCCGAGACCCAGTACTTC. Translation gives CASSLASETQYF. J is TRBJ2-5 and V is TRBV12-3 or TRBV12-4; no clear D. The ends were cut back, 8 bases at V and 5 bases at J, with 12 bases in the middle. The CDR3 extends over 12 amino acids.

This clonotype was found many times. The chain carries TRBV14 and TRBJ1-2; TRBD1 aligns across 10 bases. Per the germline V gene, CDR1 is SGHDN and CDR2 is FVKESK. V was clipped by 4 bases and J by 8 bases; unmatched bases: 4. The CDR3 runs to 13 residues. CDR3 in amino acids: CASSPGTGVGYTF. DNA for the CDR3: TGTGCCAGCAGCCCCGGGACAGGGGTCGGCTACACCTTC.

The genes are TRBV24-1 and TRBJ2-3, with D hard to call. Germline assignment: CDR1 KGHDR and CDR2 SFDVKD. Trimming left V 7 bases short and J 1 base short, with 8 bases between. The length of the CDR3 is 13 residues. The CDR3 bases are TGTGCCACCAGGGGCCGGGGCACAGATACGCAGTATTTT. Amino acid sequence: CATRGRGTDTQYF.

This clonotype showed up many times. V gene TRBV6-6 combines with J gene TRBJ1-1, with a possible D match to TRBD1 (5 bases). Trimming removed 1 base at V and 0 bases at J, with 12 bases between. Germline CDR1 reads MNHNY; CDR2 reads SVGAGI (reference sequence). This CDR3 has 16 amino acids. CDR3: CASSYFRTQMNTEAFF. The CDR3 region has the DNA TGTGCCAGCAGTTACTTTAGGACACAGATGAACACTGAAGCTTTCTTT.

This clonotype was observed at least ten times. V usage is TRBV28 and J usage is TRBJ2-3; TRBD1 agrees at 9 bases. Trimming removed 6 bases from V and 2 bases from J; junction bases left unmatched: 12. The length of the CDR3 is 17 residues. CDR1 and CDR2 (germline): MDHEN, SYDVKM. The CDR3 DNA reads TGTGCCAGCAGCCTCCCCGGTCGGGACAGGGTCACAGATACGCAGTATTTT. Translating gives CASSLPGRDRVTDTQYF.

The chain couples TRBV20-1 to TRBJ2-1; D possibly matches TRBD1 or TRBD2 (5 bases each). The germline V gene encodes CDR1 DFQATT and CDR2 SNEGSKA (reference sequence). The CDR3 is 16 amino acids. The V end was cut by 0 bases, the J end by 0 bases, with 12 bases between. This chain's CDR3 is CSARDGTKSSYNEQFF. The CDR3 DNA is TGCAGTGCTAGAGATGGGACGAAAAGCTCCTACAATGAGCAGTTCTTC.

This clonotype showed up many times. The chain links TRBV6-6 to TRBJ1-2, with D unclear. The germline gives CDR1 MNHNY, CDR2 SVGAGI (reference sequence). The V end was cut by 2 bases, the J end by 1 base, with 8 bases between. The CDR3 totals 14 residues. The CDR3 here is CASSYGRGNYGYTF. The DNA of the CDR3 is TGTGCCAGCAGTTACGGGCGGGGTAACTATGGCTACACCTTC.

By share, this clonotype ranks as medium-sized (0.01 to 0.1%). V is TRBV7-6 and J is TRBJ1-5, with TRBD1 identical over 8 bases. The CDR3 length is 15 residues. Germline V CDR1 and CDR2: SGHVS, FNYEAQ. Germline trimming cut 5 bases from V and 4 bases from J; bases unmatched to any gene: 7. As DNA, the CDR3 is TGTGCCAGCAGCGCGGGACAGGCTTCTAATCAGCCCCAGCATTTT. Protein: CASSAGQASNQPQHF.

This clonotype was counted ten times or more. V is TRBV28 and J is TRBJ1-1, with TRBD1 as a possible D gene (5 bases). This CDR3 is built from 14 residues. From germline, CDR1 is MDHEN and CDR2 SYDVKM. Trimming took off 5 bases at V and 4 bases at J, with 14 bases between the two ends. This CDR3 reads CASSILSTVTEAFF. CDR3 bases: TGTGCCAGCAGTATCCTCTCGACAGTCACTGAAGCTTTCTTT.

This clonotype was seen ten or more times. The rearrangement joins TRBV15 to TRBJ2-4, with TRBD2 as a possible D gene (6 bases). CDR3 length equals 15 residues. Trimming shortened V by 3 bases and J by 0 bases, and 9 bases separated the two germline ends. Germline V lookup: CDR1 LNHNV, CDR2 YYDKDF (reference sequence). The CDR3 reads CATSREGVAKNIQYF. The CDR3 nucleotides read TGTGCCACCAGCAGGGAGGGAGTAGCCAAAAACATTCAGTACTTC.

Ten or more counts support this clonotype. The V gene is TRBV28, the J gene TRBJ2-3; maybe TRBD2 (6 bases). Per the germline V gene, CDR1 is MDHEN and CDR2 is SYDVKM. The CDR3 has 13 residues. The V and J ends lost 11 bases and 1 base respectively, with 13 bases between them. This chain's CDR3 is CAFGVAGTDTQYF. Here the CDR3 DNA reads TGTGCCTTCGGGGTAGCGGGCACAGATACGCAGTATTTT.

This clonotype occurred many times. The chain uses TRBV7-9 and TRBJ1-5, with unresolved D. CDR1 and CDR2 (germline): SEHNR, FQNEAQ (reference sequence). The length of the CDR3 is 15 residues. The V gene lost 1 base and the J gene lost 0 bases, with 7 bases spanning the gap. This CDR3 reads CASSLGQHSNQPQHF. The CDR3 DNA sequence: TGTGCCAGCAGCTTAGGCCAACATAGCAATCAGCCCCAGCATTTT. Full variable domain (rest looked up from reference TRBV7-9 and TRBJ1-5): DTGVSQNPRHKITKRGQNVTFRCDPISEHNRLYWYRQTLGQGPEFLTYFQNEAQLEKSRLLSDRFSAERPKGSFSTLEIQRTEQGDSAMYLCASSLGQHSNQPQHFGDGTRLSIL.